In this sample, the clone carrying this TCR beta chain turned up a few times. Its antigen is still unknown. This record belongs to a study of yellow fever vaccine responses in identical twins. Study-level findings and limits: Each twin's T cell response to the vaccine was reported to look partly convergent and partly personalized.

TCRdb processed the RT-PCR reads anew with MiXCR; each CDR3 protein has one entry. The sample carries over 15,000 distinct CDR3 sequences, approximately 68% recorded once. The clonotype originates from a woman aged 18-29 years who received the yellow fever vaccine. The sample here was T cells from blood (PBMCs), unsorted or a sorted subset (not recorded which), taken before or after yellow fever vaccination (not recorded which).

CDR3 sequence reads: CASSYANYGYTF. The CDR3 region has the DNA TGTGCCAGCAGCTACGCGAACTATGGCTACACCTTC. The chain joins TRBV12-3 or TRBV12-4 to TRBJ1-2; the D is unclear. CDR3 length equals 12 residues. V lost 6 bases, J lost 2 bases, and 7 bases lay in between.